The clone carrying this T cell receptor beta chain was seen just once. The sample is drawn from a study of blood T cell repertoires in COVID-19. Study in general: There were acute and convalescent COVID-19 samples, and they came from the United States, Italy and Spain. The cDNA or gDNA used as material had been derived from T cells, B-cell-depleted T cells, or PBMCs.

Original handling: Amplifying reference gene primers gave estimates of nucleated cell counts. The assay was immunoSEQ multiplex PCR, and TCRdb's table has in-frame clones only and misses some. The V and J calls and clone size come from that table; D and trimming were worked out from the DNA. This table holds just over 95,000 clones, about 81% found once. The CDR3 has 13 residues. Germline-derived CDR1 and CDR2 are SGHRS and YFSETQ. V dropped 1 base and J dropped 5 bases, with 9 bases sitting between them. The chain has TRBV5-1 and TRBJ1-1; D unclear. This TCR was sampled from a man older than 75 with acute or convalescent COVID-19. The sequenced sample consisted of peripheral blood. The CDR3 protein is CASSLNLRTEAFF. The CDR3 DNA reads as TGCGCCAGCAGCTTGAATTTGAGGACTGAAGCTTTCTTT.